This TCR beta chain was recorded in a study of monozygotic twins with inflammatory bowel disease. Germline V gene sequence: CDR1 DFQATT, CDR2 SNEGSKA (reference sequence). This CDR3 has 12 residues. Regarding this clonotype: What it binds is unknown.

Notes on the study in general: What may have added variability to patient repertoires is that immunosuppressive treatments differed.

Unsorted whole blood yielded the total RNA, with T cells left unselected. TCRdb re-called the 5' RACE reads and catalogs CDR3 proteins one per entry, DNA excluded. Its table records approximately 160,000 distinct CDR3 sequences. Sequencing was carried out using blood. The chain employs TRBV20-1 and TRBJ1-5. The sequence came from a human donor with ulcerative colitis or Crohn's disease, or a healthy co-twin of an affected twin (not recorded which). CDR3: CSARSRAQPQHF.